This T cell receptor (beta chain) was captured in a study of monozygotic twins with inflammatory bowel disease. Germline lookup yields CDR1 SEHNR and CDR2 FQNEAQ (reference sequence). The CDR3 has 17 amino acids. TCRdb reprocessed the 5' RACE reads and stores each CDR3 protein as one record, lacking DNA. The sample table sets out approximately 390,000 distinct CDR3 sequences. The chain has TRBV7-9 and TRBJ2-2; the D call of TRBD2 rests on TCRdb alone, since no DNA is present to check it. This receptor was obtained from a human donor with ulcerative colitis or Crohn's disease, or a healthy co-twin of an affected twin (not recorded which). The sample comprised blood. CDR3 residues: CATGLRTGVRNTGELFF.